This entry lists 15 T cell receptor beta chains sequenced from one sample in a study of shared clonotypes between healthy human individuals. Method: immunoSEQ multiplex PCR; TCRdb's copy keeps in-frame clones and lacks some. The table shows over 400,000 clones, with 95% to 97% occurring only once. Input material: naive CD4+ T cells sorted from blood. Indicated subset: CD45RA+ positively selected. Receptors originate from a woman aged 25 to 39 in good health.

The chain joins TRBV25-1 to TRBJ2-7; maybe TRBD2 (5 bases). Trimming took 0 bases from V and 0 from J, leaving 15 bases between them. Germline assignment: CDR1 MGHDK and CDR2 SYGVNS. The length of the CDR3 is 17 residues. In DNA, the CDR3 is TGTGCCAGCAGTGAATATTATGGTAGCGTTGGCTCCTACGAGCAGTACTTC. Amino acid sequence: CASSEYYGSVGSYEQYF.

The gene calls are TRBV7-2 and TRBJ2-2, with 10 positions matching TRBD2. J lost 4 bases, V lost 3 bases, and 5 bases had no gene match. Germline V gene lookup returns CDR1 SGHTA and CDR2 FQGNSA. The CDR3 has 16 amino acids. CDR3 sequence: CASSFQSGRATGELFF. CDR3 sequence (DNA): TGTGCCAGCAGCTTCCAAAGCGGGAGGGCCACCGGGGAGCTGTTTTTT.

The chain couples TRBV19 to TRBJ1-3; the match to TRBD1 covers 9 bases. The CDR3 has 14 residues. The junction had 3 bases not matched to a gene; V was cut back by 6 bases and J by 3 bases. The germline CDR1 and CDR2 sequences are LNHDA and SQIVND (reference sequence). The CDR3 region has the DNA TGTGCCAGTAGGTCGGGACAGGGTGGAAACACCATATATTTT. The encoded protein is CASRSGQGGNTIYF.

The V gene is TRBV5-1, the J gene TRBJ2-7; D is possibly TRBD2 (5 bases). Trimming removed 0 bases at V and 2 bases at J, with 12 bases between. The CDR3 is 15 amino acids. Per the germline V gene, CDR1 is SGHRS and CDR2 is YFSETQ. The CDR3 spells CASSLEGGSTYEQYF. In DNA, the CDR3 is TGCGCCAGCAGCTTGGAGGGTGGGAGCACCTACGAGCAGTACTTC.

With regard to this clone: Within the sample, other DNA sequences also encode this same CDR3. The V gene is TRBV7-9, the J gene TRBJ1-6; D is ambiguous. Germline V gives CDR1 SEHNR, CDR2 FQNEAQ (reference sequence). V lost 2 bases to trimming and J lost 0 bases, with 5 bases between them. The CDR3 spans 15 residues. CDR3 sequence reads: CASSLTSSYNSPLHF. DNA of the CDR3: TGTGCCAGCAGCTTAACCAGCTCCTATAATTCACCCCTCCACTTT.

The chain carries TRBV6-5 and TRBJ2-4; 11 bases map to TRBD2. CDR1 MNHEY and CDR2 SVGAGI come from the germline V gene. This CDR3 has 16 residues. V was pared by 0 bases and J by 5 bases, with 3 bases of the junction left unmatched. CDR3 sequence (DNA): TGTGCCAGCAGTTACTCTGCACTAGCGGGGGAAAACATTCAGTACTTC. The encoded protein is CASSYSALAGENIQYF.

This clone was detected only once. The chain uses TRBV28 and TRBJ2-3, with 7 bases matching TRBD2. There are 15 residues in the CDR3. Germline CDR1 is MDHEN and CDR2 is SYDVKM. The trim removed 7 bases at V and 4 bases at J, leaving 11 bases unmatched. The CDR3 nucleotides read TGTGCCAGCACCCCTGGGAGGGACGGGCCAGATACGCAGTATTTT. Translating gives CASTPGRDGPDTQYF.

This chain joins TRBV7-9 and TRBJ1-3; TRBD1 agrees at 10 bases. CDR3 length equals 16 residues. V was pared by 6 bases and J by 1 base, with 6 bases of the junction left unmatched. The germline CDR1 and CDR2 sequences are SEHNR and FQNEAQ (reference sequence). The CDR3 DNA reads TGTGCCAGCAGTCCGACAGGGGGCGCGTCTGGAAACACCATATATTTT. Protein product: CASSPTGGASGNTIYF.

DNA for the CDR3: TGTGCCAGCAGCTTTTCCGGGACAGGGGAGAGAGATCCGCCCCAGCATTTT. Its translation is CASSFSGTGERDPPQHF. The V and J genes are TRBV7-9 and TRBJ1-5, with 10 positions matching TRBD1. V trimming: 3 bases; J trimming: 9 bases; junction bases outside the gene matches: 14. The CDR3 runs to 17 residues. Per germline, CDR1 SEHNR and CDR2 FQNEAQ (reference sequence).

V usage is TRBV7-2 and J usage is TRBJ2-3; TRBD2 matches at 12 bases. Losses at the gene ends were 4 bases for V and 6 bases for J; bases not matched to a gene: 8. Germline V gene data show CDR1 as SGHTA and CDR2 as FQGNSA. CDR3 length equals 16 residues. The CDR3 is CASSSASGRAEDTQYF. The CDR3 DNA reads TGTGCCAGCAGCTCAGCTAGCGGGAGGGCCGAGGATACGCAGTATTTT.

The chain has TRBV5-1 and TRBJ2-7; 9 nucleotides match TRBD2. The CDR3 is 16 amino acids. The germline V gene has CDR1 SGHRS and CDR2 YFSETQ. With 1 base clipped from V and 3 bases from J, the junction kept 8 bases outside the gene matches. CDR3 DNA: TGCGCCAGCAGCTTGCGGGGAGCGGGAGGAAACTACGAGCAGTACTTC. As protein: CASSLRGAGGNYEQYF.

V is TRBV6-5 and J is TRBJ2-5, with 10 bases identical to TRBD1. The CDR3 runs 15 residues. Germline V gene data show CDR1 as MNHEY and CDR2 as SVGAGI. V shed 0 bases, J shed 7 bases, and the junction held 5 bases outside the gene matches. CDR3 in amino acids: CASSYSIGQGGTQYF. The CDR3 DNA reads as TGTGCCAGCAGTTACTCGATTGGACAGGGGGGGACCCAGTACTTC.

This clone has only one observation. The chain employs TRBV13 and TRBJ1-3, with 8 bases lining up with TRBD1. Trimming cost V 0 bases and J 2 bases; bases outside gene matches: 6. This CDR3 is built from 17 residues. The germline CDR1 and CDR2 sequences are PRHDT and FYEKMQ (reference sequence). In DNA form, the CDR3 reads TGTGCCAGCAGCTTAGGCAGGAAGACAGGGGCTGGAAACACCATATATTTT. Translation: CASSLGRKTGAGNTIYF.

The V call is TRBV18, the J call TRBJ2-7, with 8 bases lining up with TRBD1. V lost 0 bases, J lost 3 bases, and 7 bases stayed unmatched. The length of the CDR3 is 16 residues. Per germline, CDR1 KGHSH and CDR2 LQKENI. The CDR3 loop reads CASSPPRRGLLYEQYF. The CDR3 DNA follows: TGTGCCAGCTCACCACCCCGCAGGGGGCTTCTCTACGAGCAGTACTTC.

The rearrangement uses TRBV5-1 and TRBJ2-7; 11 nucleotides agree with TRBD2. Trimming took 4 bases from V and 4 from J; bases not matched to a gene: 4. This CDR3 region has 14 residues. CDR1 and CDR2 from the germline V gene are SGHRS and YFSETQ. The CDR3 DNA sequence: TGCGCCAGCAGCGCGATAGCGGGAGGGTACGAGCAGTACTTC. It yields the protein CASSAIAGGYEQYF.